Sequencing of this T cell receptor beta chain was carried out in a study of lymphopenia after photon versus proton radiotherapy. TCRdb's copy holds only in-frame clones and misses some; the assay was immunoSEQ multiplex PCR. The sample yields under 15,000 clones, 70% to 90% seen once. Source: peripheral blood, taken from a patient treated with proton-based radiotherapy. This TCR derives from a man aged 55 to 69 with pancreatic cancer.

The CDR3 DNA follows: TGTGCCAGCAGCCCAGGGGTCCCCTACGAGCAGTACTTC. Its protein is CASSPGVPYEQYF. The rearrangement links TRBV27 to TRBJ2-7; D may be TRBD1 (6 bases). The CDR3 covers 13 residues. Trimming left V 6 bases short and J 2 bases short, with 11 bases between. CDR1 is MNHEY and CDR2 is SMNVEV in the germline V gene (reference sequence).